The 2 T cell receptor beta chains given below trace back to one sample, sequenced in a study of beta chain bispecific antibodies for T cell cancers. For these receptors, no antigen is known. TCRdb passed the 5' RACE reads through MiXCR, listing each CDR3 protein once. Here the sample spans more than 15,000 distinct CDR3 sequences, 2.1% being singletons. Blood mononuclear cells were expanded for around three days using either OKT3 anti-CD3 antibody or CD3/CD28 beads. Points from the study as a whole: Normal T cells contributed less of the targeted TRBV signal than the leukemia cells did.

The sequencing input was healthy donor T cells cultured with leukemia cells. The receptors shown here come from a human donor in good health. Some clones in this sample may be carry-over from other donors' samples.

Ten or more counts support this clonotype. This rearrangement joins TRBV7-9 to TRBJ1-1; no clear D gene. Trimming took off 4 bases at V and 0 bases at J, with 12 bases between the two ends. Per germline, CDR1 SEHNR and CDR2 FQNEAQ (reference sequence). This CDR3 comprises 15 residues. In nucleotides, the CDR3 is TGTGCCAGCAGCTCCCCTGAGGGATTGAACACTGAAGCTTTCTTT. Protein sequence: CASSSPEGLNTEAFF.

This clonotype was seen at least ten times. This rearrangement joins TRBV7-9 to TRBJ1-5, with unresolved D. CDR3 length: 15 residues. Trimming took off 0 bases at V and 3 bases at J, with 9 bases between the two ends. Germline assignment: CDR1 SEHNR and CDR2 FQNEAQ (reference sequence). This CDR3 is CASSLADGNNQPQHF. DNA of the CDR3: TGTGCCAGCAGCTTAGCGGACGGCAACAATCAGCCCCAGCATTTT.